This T cell receptor (beta chain) is drawn from a study of cytomegalovirus exposure and HLA in healthy donors. PCR involved 60 Vbeta and 13 Jbeta primers. Per the original data handling: In a later analysis, of tens of millions of unique beta chains, some 10 million appeared in at least two donors. Data came from immunoSEQ multiplex PCR; TCRdb stores just in-frame clones and leaves some out. From that table come the V and J calls and clone size; the DNA was used to work out D and trimming. The table records tens of thousands of clones, approximately 78% of them present only once. Overall study findings and caveats: Rare TCR sequences dominated, though some public TCRs recurred in many donors.

For this clone: Its matching antigen is unknown.

The sequenced sample consisted of PBMCs. The receptor's source is a man aged 35-49 years in good health and CMV-seronegative.

This CDR3 is CAIRNTGVSGYTF. The CDR3 nucleotides are TGTGCCATCAGGAACACAGGGGTGTCGGGCTACACCTTC. The rearrangement links TRBV10-3 to TRBJ1-2, with TRBD1 identical over 7 bases. Germline V gene lookup returns CDR1 ENHRY and CDR2 SYGVKD. The ends lost 6 bases at V and 8 bases at J; junction bases unmatched: 9. This CDR3 has 13 amino acids.